The 2 T cell receptor beta chains listed next were all sequenced from one sample in a study of identical twins. TCRdb re-called the 5' RACE reads through MiXCR, storing one row per CDR3 protein. Seen here are over 600,000 distinct CDR3 sequences, about 20% observed once, and the top ten hold 4.3%. These data also formed part of another study, on T cells expressing NK-cell markers.

The sequencing sample was made of PBMCs. Receptors were obtained from a woman between 18 and 30 years old in good health.

This clonotype was found a few times. The chain recombines TRBV5-1 with TRBJ1-2; 8 positions match TRBD1. The junction had 11 bases not matched to a gene; V was cut back by 4 bases and J by 6 bases. Germline CDR1 reads SGHRS; CDR2 reads YFSETQ. This CDR3 region has 15 residues. Here the CDR3 reads CASSRSLTQGDGYTF. CDR3 nucleotides: TGCGCCAGCAGCCGTTCATTAACACAGGGGGATGGCTACACCTTC.

This clonotype was seen a handful of times. This rearrangement joins TRBV5-1 to TRBJ2-2, with D unclear. Trimming cost V 2 bases and J 0 bases, with 11 bases left between them. The germline gives CDR1 SGHRS, CDR2 YFSETQ. The CDR3 runs to 16 residues. The CDR3 region is CASSFYSLSNTGELFF. The CDR3, as DNA: TGCGCCAGCAGCTTTTACAGCCTTTCGAACACCGGGGAGCTGTTTTTT.